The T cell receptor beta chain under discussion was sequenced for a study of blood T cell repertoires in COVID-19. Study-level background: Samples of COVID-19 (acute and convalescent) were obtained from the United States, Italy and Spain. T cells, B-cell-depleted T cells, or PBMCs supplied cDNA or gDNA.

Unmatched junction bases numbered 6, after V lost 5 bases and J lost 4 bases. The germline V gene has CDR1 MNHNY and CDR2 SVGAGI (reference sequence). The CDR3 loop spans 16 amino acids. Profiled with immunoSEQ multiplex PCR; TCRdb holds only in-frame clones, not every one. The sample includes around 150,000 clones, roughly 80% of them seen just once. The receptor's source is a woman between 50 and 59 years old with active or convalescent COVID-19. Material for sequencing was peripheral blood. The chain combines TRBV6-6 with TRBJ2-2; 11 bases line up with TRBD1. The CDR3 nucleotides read TGTGCCAGCAGTCTCGGACAGGGGGCACCCACCGGGGAGCTGTTTTTT. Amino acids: CASSLGQGAPTGELFF.